This TCR beta chain was found in a study of a mutant IDH1 vaccine in newly diagnosed glioma. Study overall: Every participant had undergone radiotherapy, temozolomide, or both before, and most underwent both. Study conclusions and caveats: Among patients, around 93% showed immune responses induced by the vaccine. No link was apparently found between pseudoprogression and changes in top peripheral T cell clonotypes.

As to time point: baseline, week 1 (first vaccination visit). Regarding treatment: pre-vaccination baseline after standard-of-care therapy. Donors harbored newly found WHO grade 3 or 4 IDH1-mutant, ATRX-lost astrocytomas. Points on this clone: As yet, its antigen is unknown.

Sequenced by immunoSEQ multiplex PCR; TCRdb stores in-frame clones only, minus some. In the table there are tens of thousands of clones, 93% of which are singletons. CDR1 and CDR2 (germline): SGHRS, YFSETQ. V was pared by 1 base and J by 4 bases, with 8 bases between. The CDR3 extends over 13 amino acids. The TCR sequence derives from a man in his forties or fifties with glioma. V gene TRBV5-1 combines with J gene TRBJ1-1, with no clear D. Sequenced material: PBMCs, taken from a glioma patient treated with radiotherapy, temozolomide or both. CDR3 amino acids: CASSLSVGTEAFF. The CDR3 bases are TGCGCCAGCAGCTTGTCCGTAGGCACTGAAGCTTTCTTT. The whole variable domain, filled in from reference TRBV5-1 and TRBJ1-1, reads KAGVTQTPRYLIKTRGQQVTLSCSPISGHRSVSWYQQTPGQGLQFLFEYFSETQRNKGNFPGRFSGRQFSNSRSEMNVSTLELGDSALYLCASSLSVGTEAFFGQGTRLTVV.